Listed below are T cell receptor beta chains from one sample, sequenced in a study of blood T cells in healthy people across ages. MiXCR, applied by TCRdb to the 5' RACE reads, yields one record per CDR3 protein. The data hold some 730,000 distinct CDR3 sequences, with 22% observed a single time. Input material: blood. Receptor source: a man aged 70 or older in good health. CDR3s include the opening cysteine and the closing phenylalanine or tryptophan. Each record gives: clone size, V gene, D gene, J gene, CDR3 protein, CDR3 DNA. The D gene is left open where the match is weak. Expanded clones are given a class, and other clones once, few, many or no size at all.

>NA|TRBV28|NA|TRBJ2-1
CASSLGFAHNEQFF
TGTGCCAGCAGTTTAGGGTTCGCCCACAATGAGCAGTTCTTC
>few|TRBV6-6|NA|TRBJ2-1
CASSYSSGSYNEQFF
TGTGCCAGCAGTTACTCGAGTGGCAGCTACAATGAGCAGTTCTTC
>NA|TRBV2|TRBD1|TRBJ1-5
CASSDRGGVQGSNQPQHF
TGTGCCAGCAGTGATCGCGGGGGGGTACAGGGGAGCAATCAGCCCCAGCATTTT
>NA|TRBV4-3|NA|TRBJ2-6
CASSQDVPSSGANVLTF
TGCGCCAGCAGCCAAGATGTCCCCAGCTCTGGGGCCAACGTCCTGACTTTC
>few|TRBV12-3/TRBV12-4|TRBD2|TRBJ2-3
CASRESGRAPDTQYF
TGTGCCAGCAGAGAGAGCGGGAGGGCCCCCGATACGCAGTATTTT
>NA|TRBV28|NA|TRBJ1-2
CASHRLNYGYTF
TGTGCCAGCCATCGCCTTAACTATGGCTACACCTTC
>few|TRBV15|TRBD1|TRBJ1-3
CATAPGQGAGNTIYF
TGTGCCACCGCCCCGGGACAGGGGGCTGGAAACACCATATATTTT
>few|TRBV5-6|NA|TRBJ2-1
CASSLAVKISYNEQFF
TGTGCCAGCAGCTTGGCCGTTAAGATCTCCTACAATGAGCAGTTCTTC
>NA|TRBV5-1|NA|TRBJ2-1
CASSDTGPQYNEQFF
TGCGCCAGCAGCGATACAGGTCCCCAATACAATGAGCAGTTCTTC
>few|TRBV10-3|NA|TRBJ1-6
CAISEIAGNSPLHF
TGTGCCATCAGTGAGATTGCGGGGAATTCACCCCTCCACTTT
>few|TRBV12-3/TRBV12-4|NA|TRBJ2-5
CASSLVPGVGETQYF
TGTGCCAGCAGTTTAGTTCCAGGGGTTGGAGAGACCCAGTACTTC
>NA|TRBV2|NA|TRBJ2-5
CASSQGPNQETQCF
TGTGCCAGCAGCCAGGGCCCCAACCAAGAGACCCAGTGCTTC
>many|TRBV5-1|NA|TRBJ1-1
CASSPGGDTEAFF
TGCGCCAGCAGCCCCGGGGGGGACACTGAAGCTTTCTTT
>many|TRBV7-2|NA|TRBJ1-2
CASSVKGSGYTF
TGTGCCAGCAGCGTCAAGGGGTCTGGCTACACCTTC
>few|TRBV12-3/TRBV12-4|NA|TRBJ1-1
CASSTSGTANTEAFF
TGTGCCAGCAGTACCTCCGGGACTGCGAACACTGAAGCTTTCTTT
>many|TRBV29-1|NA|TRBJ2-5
CSVVRETQYF
TGCAGCGTTGTACGGGAGACCCAGTACTTC
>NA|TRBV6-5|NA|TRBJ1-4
CASSAQGSNEKLFF
TGTGCCAGCAGTGCACAGGGTTCTAATGAAAAACTGTTTTTT
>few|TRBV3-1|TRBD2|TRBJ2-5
CASSHRLAGYQETQYF
TGTGCCAGCAGCCACCGACTAGCGGGGTACCAAGAGACCCAGTACTTC
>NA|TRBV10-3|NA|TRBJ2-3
CAISASMSADTQYF
TGTGCCATCAGTGCCTCTATGAGCGCAGATACGCAGTATTTT
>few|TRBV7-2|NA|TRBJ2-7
CASSLSHGSYEQYF
TGTGCCAGCAGCTTATCCCACGGGAGCTACGAGCAGTACTTC
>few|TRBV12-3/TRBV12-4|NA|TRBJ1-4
CASISQETNEKLFF
TGTGCCAGCATTAGTCAAGAAACTAATGAAAAACTGTTTTTT
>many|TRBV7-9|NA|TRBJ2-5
CASSLIGETQYF
TGTGCCAGCAGTTTAATCGGGGAGACCCAGTACTTC
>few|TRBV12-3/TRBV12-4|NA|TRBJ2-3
CASSSHRDTQYF
TGTGCCAGCAGTAGCCACAGGGATACGCAGTATTTT
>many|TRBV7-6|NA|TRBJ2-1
CASSPNLLGGPYNEQFF
TGTGCCAGCAGCCCAAATCTTCTGGGGGGACCCTACAATGAGCAGTTCTTC
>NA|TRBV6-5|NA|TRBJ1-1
CASSYAGATNTEAFF
TGTGCCAGCAGTTACGCAGGGGCGACGAACACTGAAGCTTTCTTT
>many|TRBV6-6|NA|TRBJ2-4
CASSLPLTESYF
TGTGCCAGCAGTCTCCCCCTCACTGAATCCTACTTC
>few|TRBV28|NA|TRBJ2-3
CASSSNPPGLDTDTQYF
TGTGCCAGCAGTTCCAACCCTCCCGGACTTGACACAGATACGCAGTATTTT
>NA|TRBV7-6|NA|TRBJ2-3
CASSPEDWKNTDTQYF
TGTGCCAGCAGCCCAGAGGACTGGAAAAACACAGATACGCAGTATTTT
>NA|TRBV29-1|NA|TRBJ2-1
CSVEGEGDEQFF
TGCAGCGTTGAAGGGGAAGGGGATGAGCAGTTCTTC
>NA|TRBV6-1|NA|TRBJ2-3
CASSKAGARTDTQYF
TGTGCCAGCAGTAAGGCAGGTGCGCGCACAGATACGCAGTATTTT
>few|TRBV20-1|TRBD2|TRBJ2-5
CSARDPLAGGGETQYF
TGCAGTGCTAGAGATCCCCTAGCGGGAGGCGGGGAGACCCAGTACTTC
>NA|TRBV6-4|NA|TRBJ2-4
CASSVGLAKNIQYF
TGTGCCAGCAGTGTGGGTCTAGCCAAAAACATTCAGTACTTC
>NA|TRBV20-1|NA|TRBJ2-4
CSARDPRDESKNIQYF
TGCAGTGCTAGAGATCCCAGGGATGAATCCAAAAACATTCAGTACTTC
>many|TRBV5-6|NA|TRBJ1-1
CASSMKQVTEAFF
TGTGCCAGCAGCATGAAACAGGTCACTGAAGCTTTCTTT
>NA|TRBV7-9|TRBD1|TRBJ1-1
CASSKQGASYPMNTEAFF
TGTGCCAGCAGCAAACAGGGGGCGAGTTACCCTATGAACACTGAAGCTTTCTTT
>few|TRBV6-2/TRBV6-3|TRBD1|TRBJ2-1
CASSSIQGAKEQFF
TGTGCCAGCAGCTCCATACAGGGGGCGAAAGAGCAGTTCTTC
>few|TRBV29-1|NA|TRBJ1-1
CSGRQTGNTEAFF
TGCAGCGGTCGACAGACAGGTAACACTGAAGCTTTCTTT
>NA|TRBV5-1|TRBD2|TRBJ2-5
CASSTTSGPPQETQYF
TGCGCCAGCAGCACCACTAGCGGGCCTCCTCAAGAGACCCAGTACTTC
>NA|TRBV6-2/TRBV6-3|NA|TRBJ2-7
CASSYSINGPYEQYF
TGTGCCAGCAGTTACTCCATAAATGGACCCTACGAGCAGTACTTC
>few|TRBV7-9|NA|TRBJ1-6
CASSPDLDNSPLHF
TGTGCCAGCAGCCCGGACCTAGATAATTCACCCCTCCACTTT
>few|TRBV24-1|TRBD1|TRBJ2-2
CATSPGTGYTGELFF
TGTGCCACCAGTCCCGGGACAGGGTACACCGGGGAGCTGTTTTTT
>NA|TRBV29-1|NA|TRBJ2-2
CSVVSGPDTGELFF
TGCAGCGTTGTTTCCGGCCCGGACACCGGGGAGCTGTTTTTT